Presented here are 10 T cell receptor beta chains from one specimen sequenced in a study of blood T cell repertoires in COVID-19. Sequenced by immunoSEQ multiplex PCR; TCRdb stores in-frame clones only, minus some. Among about 380,000 clones listed, roughly 91% were seen once. The specimen was PBMCs or T cells enriched from blood (not recorded which). These receptor sequences come from a woman in her late teens or twenties who had recovered from COVID-19.

The rearrangement uses TRBV14 and TRBJ1-4; D remains ambiguous. The CDR3 sequence is 13 residues long. CDR1 is SGHDN and CDR2 is FVKESK in the germline V gene. Deletions cut 8 bases from V and 4 bases from J, with 11 bases between. The CDR3: CASAGDLNEKLFF. The CDR3 DNA reads TGTGCCAGCGCGGGCGATCTTAATGAAAAACTGTTTTTT.

J is TRBJ2-3 and V is TRBV3-1 (or the pseudogene TRBV3-2); D remains unclear. Between the trimmed V and J ends, which lost 4 bases and 2 bases, there was a span of 10 bases. Germline CDR1 and CDR2: LGHDT and YNNKEL (reference sequence). The CDR3 totals 14 residues. The CDR3 nucleotides read TGTGCCAGCAGCCGCGGAGCGCTCACAGATACGCAGTATTTT. Residues: CASSRGALTDTQYF.

The gene calls are TRBV28 and TRBJ1-2, with TRBD1 as a possible D gene (5 bases). Germline V gene lookup returns CDR1 MDHEN and CDR2 SYDVKM. This CDR3 is built from 14 residues. Trimming left V 5 bases short and J 3 bases short, with 13 bases between. The CDR3 loop is CASSTGLGDYGYTF. For the CDR3, the DNA is TGTGCCAGCAGTACGGGACTCGGGGACTATGGCTACACCTTC.

The CDR3 reads CASSFGGSSTDTQYF. CDR3 in DNA: TGTGCCAGCAGCTTCGGGGGTTCTAGCACAGATACGCAGTATTTT. The chain is built from TRBV7-2 and TRBJ2-3, with D perhaps matching TRBD2 (6 bases). The V gene's germline CDR1 is SGHTA and CDR2 FQGNSA. V dropped 3 bases and J dropped 0 bases, with 10 bases sitting between them. The CDR3 has 15 residues.

The V and J genes are TRBV4-3 and TRBJ2-3; 9 bases are a match to TRBD1. The germline gives CDR1 LGHNA, CDR2 YSLEER. The CDR3 contains 16 residues. V dropped 4 bases and J dropped 4; count of bases not matched to a gene: 9. CDR3 sequence (DNA): TGCGCCAGCAGCCCTATTACACAGGGGGCTGCAGATACGCAGTATTTT. Its translation is CASSPITQGAADTQYF.

This clone appeared once. This chain links TRBV6-1 with TRBJ2-3; D might be TRBD2 (6 bases). The CDR3 is 16 residues long. Trimming pared 1 base from V and 6 bases from J, leaving 17 bases between. In germline, CDR1 is MNHNS, CDR2 SASEGT. The CDR3 is CASSEVRLASGDTQYF. In DNA, the CDR3 is TGTGCCAGCAGTGAAGTTAGGCTAGCAAGCGGGGATACGCAGTATTTT.

The rearrangement joins TRBV5-1 to TRBJ2-5; TRBD2 matches 14 bases. The CDR3 runs to 17 residues. Germline CDR1 is SGHRS and CDR2 is YFSETQ. The trim removed 2 bases at V and 4 bases at J, leaving 7 bases unmatched. CDR3 loop: CASSLPGTSGGGETQYF. CDR3 in DNA: TGCGCCAGCAGCTTACCTGGGACTAGCGGGGGCGGAGAGACCCAGTACTTC. Based on the CDR3 plus reference TRBV5-1 and TRBJ2-5, the full variable domain is KAGVTQTPRYLIKTRGQQVTLSCSPISGHRSVSWYQQTPGQGLQFLFEYFSETQRNKGNFPGRFSGRQFSNSRSEMNVSTLELGDSALYLCASSLPGTSGGGETQYFGPGTRLLVL.

This clone was counted once. V is TRBV5-6 and J is TRBJ1-1, with 8 bases identical to TRBD1. This CDR3 has 16 amino acids. Germline V gene lookup returns CDR1 SGHDT and CDR2 YYEEEE. V lost 0 bases to trimming and J lost 1 base; unmatched junction nucleotides: 5. The CDR3 region has the DNA TGTGCCAGCAGCTTGGCGGGGACAGGCCAGAACACTGAAGCTTTCTTT. Protein: CASSLAGTGQNTEAFF.

The chain has TRBV7-2 and TRBJ1-2; D may be TRBD1 (6 bases). This CDR3 region has 15 residues. The germline V gene encodes CDR1 SGHTA and CDR2 FQGNSA. V was cut by 7 bases and J by 7 bases, with 22 bases left in between. DNA of the CDR3: TGTGCCAGCATTCCCGACACAGGGACCCCCGGTGGCTACACCTTC. This gives the protein CASIPDTGTPGGYTF.

Details on this clone: Other DNA sequences of this sample code for an identical CDR3. The chain joins TRBV6-2 or TRBV6-3 to TRBJ2-2; no definite D call. The germline V gene has CDR1 MNHEY and CDR2 SVGEGT. The germline V and J ends were trimmed by 5 bases and 5 bases, with 3 bases remaining between them. This CDR3 has 11 amino acids. CDR3 nucleotide sequence: TGTGCCAGCAGTCGGACCGGGGAGCTGTTTTTT. Amino acids: CASSRTGELFF.